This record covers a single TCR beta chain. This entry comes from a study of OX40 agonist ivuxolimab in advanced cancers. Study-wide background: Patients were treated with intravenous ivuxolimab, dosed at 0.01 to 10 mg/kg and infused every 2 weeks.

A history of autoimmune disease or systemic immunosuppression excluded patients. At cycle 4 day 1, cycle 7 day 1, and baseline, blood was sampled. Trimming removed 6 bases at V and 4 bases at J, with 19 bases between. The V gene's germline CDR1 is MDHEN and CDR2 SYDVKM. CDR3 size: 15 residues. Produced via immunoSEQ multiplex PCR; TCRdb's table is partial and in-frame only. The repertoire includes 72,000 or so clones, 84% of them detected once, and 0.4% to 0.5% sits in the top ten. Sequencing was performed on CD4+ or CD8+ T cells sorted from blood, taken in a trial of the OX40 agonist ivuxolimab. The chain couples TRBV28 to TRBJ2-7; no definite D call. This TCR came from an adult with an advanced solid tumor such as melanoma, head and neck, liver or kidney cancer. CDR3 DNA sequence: TGTGCCAGCAGGAGTGCCGGCAGCCATGGGTACGAGCAGTACTTC. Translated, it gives CASRSAGSHGYEQYF.